The 30 T cell receptor beta chains presented below share a single source sample, sequenced in a study of CD8 T cells in Susac syndrome. Random hexamers were used to reverse transcribe an amount of roughly 0.5 to 1 ug RNA. One entry per CDR3 protein, called by TCRdb with MiXCR from the immunoSEQ multiplex PCR reads. Among approximately 70,000 distinct CDR3 sequences listed, 94% were seen once. The source material was CD8+ T cells from PBMCs. The receptors originated from a human donor with multiple sclerosis.

This clonotype was detected once. The chain uses TRBV4-1 and TRBJ2-7, with 7 bases identical to TRBD1. CDR3 length: 15 residues. The germline V gene has CDR1 MGHRA and CDR2 YSYEKL. With 0 bases clipped from V and 0 bases from J, the junction kept 2 bases outside the gene matches. CDR3 protein: CASSQDRQGSYEQYF. The CDR3 region has the DNA TGCGCCAGCAGCCAAGACCGACAGGGCTCCTACGAGCAGTACTTC.

J is TRBJ2-3 and V is TRBV5-6; D possibly corresponds to TRBD2 (6 bases). The germline V gene encodes CDR1 SGHDT and CDR2 YYEEEE. With 7 bases removed from V and 0 bases from J, the gap between germline ends came to 9 bases. This CDR3 comprises 13 residues. Here the CDR3 DNA reads TGTGCCAGCGGCCGGGGGAGCACAGATACGCAGTATTTT. Translated: CASGRGSTDTQYF.

The J gene is TRBJ2-7, the V gene TRBV6-5, with TRBD1 matching 10 bases. Germline V gene lookup returns CDR1 MNHEY and CDR2 SVGAGI. Trimming removed 2 bases from V and 0 bases from J; junction bases left unmatched: 4. There are 16 residues in the CDR3. The CDR3 DNA reads TGTGCCAGCAGTTACGGAGGGACAGGGGCCTCCTACGAGCAGTACTTC. Amino acids: CASSYGGTGASYEQYF.

This chain links TRBV27 with TRBJ2-1; TRBD2 matches at 7 bases. This CDR3 region has 15 residues. Germline CDR1 MNHEY, CDR2 SMNVEV (reference sequence). V trimming: 7 bases; J trimming: 6 bases; junction bases outside the gene matches: 12. CDR3 sequence: CASTSLADPGNEQFF. The CDR3 DNA follows: TGTGCCAGCACGAGTCTAGCGGACCCCGGCAATGAGCAGTTCTTC.

This clonotype has just one count. The J gene is TRBJ2-3, the V gene TRBV18; 7 nucleotides agree with TRBD2. The CDR3 sequence is 16 residues long. After removal of 2 bases from V and 2 bases from J, the junction contained 7 bases not matched to a gene. Per germline, CDR1 KGHSH and CDR2 LQKENI. The CDR3 DNA follows: TGTGCCAGCTCACCAAGCGCTAGCGGCAACACAGATACGCAGTATTTT. Amino acids: CASSPSASGNTDTQYF. The full variable domain, in which reference TRBV18 and TRBJ2-3 provide the parts outside the CDR3, is NAGVMQNPRHLVRRRGQEARLRCSPMKGHSHVYWYRQLPEEGLKFMVYLQKENIIDESGMPKERFSAEFPKEGPSILRIQQVVRGDSAAYFCASSPSASGNTDTQYFGPGTRLTVL.

The chain carries TRBV3-1 and TRBJ2-3; possibly TRBD1 for D (5 bases). CDR1 is LGHDT, CDR2 YNNKEL, per germline (reference sequence). Between the trimmed V and J ends, which lost 1 base and 3 bases, there was a span of 14 bases. The CDR3 runs to 16 residues. CDR3 region: CASSQGFDSKTDTQYF. The CDR3 nucleotides read TGTGCCAGCAGCCAAGGTTTTGACAGCAAGACAGATACGCAGTATTTT.

The gene calls are TRBV20-1 and TRBJ2-1, with 11 positions matching TRBD2. The CDR3 is made up of 14 amino acids. V shed 6 bases, J shed 6 bases, and the junction held 7 bases outside the gene matches. Germline V gene data show CDR1 as DFQATT and CDR2 as SNEGSKA (reference sequence). In DNA, the CDR3 is TGCAGTGCGCTGGGACTAGCGGATACCAATGAGCAGTTCTTC. Its translation is CSALGLADTNEQFF.

The chain employs TRBV12-3 or TRBV12-4 and TRBJ1-1; tentative D call: TRBD1 (6 bases). Trimming took off 5 bases at V and 0 bases at J, with 13 bases between the two ends. CDR3 size: 15 residues. The DNA for the CDR3 is TGTGCCAGCAGTCCCTCGACAGGATTGAACACTGAAGCTTTCTTT. Encoded protein: CASSPSTGLNTEAFF.

This chain connects TRBV12-3 or TRBV12-4 to TRBJ2-3; no definite D call. V lost 6 bases and J 3 bases, leaving 4 bases between the germline ends. The CDR3 totals 11 residues. This CDR3 reads CASRDTDTQYF. CDR3 DNA: TGTGCCAGCAGGGATACAGATACGCAGTATTTT.

This clonotype has a single count. The rearrangement links TRBV6-6 to TRBJ2-7; D perhaps matches TRBD1 (6 bases). The CDR3 is 13 amino acids. CDR1 and CDR2 from the germline V gene are MNHNY and SVGAGI (reference sequence). V was shortened by 2 bases and J by 5 bases, with 10 bases between the two germline ends. CDR3 bases: TGTGCCAGCAGTTACCAGGGGACGGACGAGCAGTACTTC. The encoded protein is CASSYQGTDEQYF.

The CDR3: CSAREARHEQYF. CDR3 coding DNA: TGCAGTGCTAGGGAGGCCAGGCACGAGCAGTACTTC. The chain uses TRBV20-1 and TRBJ2-7; the D gene is possibly TRBD2 (5 bases). This CDR3 has 12 amino acids. Germline CDR1 reads DFQATT; CDR2 reads SNEGSKA (reference sequence). Trimming pared 3 bases from V and 5 bases from J, leaving 11 bases between.

The chain joins TRBV14 to TRBJ2-5, with D tentatively TRBD1 (7 bases). Trimming left V 4 bases short and J 4 bases short, with 13 bases between. Germline values: CDR1 SGHDN, CDR2 FVKESK. The CDR3 loop spans 14 amino acids. CDR3 region: CASSRGTAVETQYF. Here the CDR3 DNA reads TGTGCCAGCAGCCGCGGGACAGCCGTAGAGACCCAGTACTTC.

The chain is built from TRBV29-1 and TRBJ2-7; D is possibly TRBD1 (6 bases). This CDR3 contains 12 residues. Trimming removed 5 bases from V and 0 bases from J, with 8 bases in between. Looked up from germline, CDR1 is SQVTM and CDR2 is ANQGSEA. Here the CDR3 reads CSVLTGSYEQYF. The CDR3 DNA is TGCAGCGTTCTGACAGGCTCCTACGAGCAGTACTTC.

V and J are TRBV11-2 and TRBJ2-7; D remains unclear. Germline V CDR1 and CDR2: SGHAT, FQNNGV. This CDR3 spans 15 amino acids. Trimming took 0 bases from V and 5 from J, leaving 14 bases between them. CDR3 sequence: CASSLEHGVGNEQYF. CDR3 nucleotide sequence: TGTGCCAGCAGCTTAGAGCATGGGGTTGGGAACGAGCAGTACTTC. Full variable domain (missing parts from reference TRBV11-2 and TRBJ2-7): EAGVAQSPRYKIIEKRQSVAFWCNPISGHATLYWYQQILGQGPKLLIQFQNNGVVDDSQLPKDRFSAERLKGVDSTLKIQPAKLEDSAVYLCASSLEHGVGNEQYFGPGTRLTVT.

CDR3 sequence: CASSEQGWDTDTQYF. DNA of the CDR3: TGTGCCAGCAGCGAACAGGGATGGGACACAGATACGCAGTATTTT. The genes are TRBV7-9 and TRBJ2-3; D possibly corresponds to TRBD1 (6 bases). CDR1 is SEHNR and CDR2 is FQNEAQ in the germline V gene (reference sequence). This CDR3 spans 15 amino acids. V lost 5 bases and J lost 2, with 14 bases in between.

The count of this clonotype is one. The genes are TRBV29-1 and TRBJ1-2; D gene uncertain. V gave up 0 bases and J gave up 4 bases, with 9 bases separating them. The CDR3 length is 13 residues. The germline CDR1 and CDR2 sequences are SQVTM and ANQGSEA. The CDR3 region has the DNA TGCAGCGTTGAAGATCCGGAGCTCTATGGCTACACCTTC. This translates into CSVEDPELYGYTF.

The gene calls are TRBV30 and TRBJ1-6; TRBD1 matches 11 bases. After removal of 4 bases from V and 6 bases from J, the junction contained 5 bases not matched to a gene. This CDR3 is 15 amino acids long. Germline V gene sequence: CDR1 GTSNPN, CDR2 SVGIG (reference sequence). The CDR3 DNA reads TGTGCCTGGACAACCGGGACAGGGGGTAATTCACCCCTCCACTTT. This gives the protein CAWTTGTGGNSPLHF.

The rearrangement uses TRBV20-1 and TRBJ2-7, with D perhaps being TRBD1 or TRBD2 (5 bases each). Germline values: CDR1 DFQATT, CDR2 SNEGSKA (reference sequence). This CDR3 region has 13 residues. V was shortened by 4 bases and J by 3 bases, with 13 bases between the two germline ends. The CDR3 DNA sequence: TGCAGTGCTAAAGGGGACGGGGTCTACGAGCAGTACTTC. It translates to CSAKGDGVYEQYF.

This clonotype showed up just once. J is TRBJ1-4 and V is TRBV12-3 or TRBV12-4; maybe TRBD1 (6 bases). V gave up 5 bases and J gave up 4 bases, with 17 bases separating them. The CDR3 contains 16 residues. The CDR3 is CASSPLTGQLNEKLFF. In DNA, the CDR3 is TGTGCCAGCAGTCCACTTACCGGACAGCTTAATGAAAAACTGTTTTTT.

The chain recombines TRBV7-8 with TRBJ2-7; no definite D call. The CDR3 has 13 residues. The V gene's germline CDR1 is SGHVS and CDR2 FQNEAQ. V lost 4 bases, J lost 1 base, and 8 bases lay in between. CDR3 DNA sequence: TGTGCCAGCAGCTCATATGAATCCTACGAGCAGTACTTC. Translated: CASSSYESYEQYF.

The chain is built from TRBV12-5 and TRBJ2-7; D not resolved. V lost 4 bases and J 4 bases, leaving 14 bases between the germline ends. The length of the CDR3 is 14 residues. CDR1 and CDR2 from the germline V gene are LGHNT and FRNRAP. CDR3 in amino acids: CASGCRSRSYEQYF. The CDR3 DNA sequence: TGTGCTAGTGGTTGCAGATCTCGTTCATACGAGCAGTACTTC.

The V gene is TRBV29-1, the J gene TRBJ1-2; 8 nucleotides line up with TRBD1. The V and J ends lost 3 bases and 4 bases, in that order; junction bases with no gene match: 4. Germline CDR1 is SQVTM and CDR2 is ANQGSEA. The CDR3 extends over 13 amino acids. CDR3 in DNA: TGCAGCGTTGAGGCAGGGGGCGCCTATGGCTACACCTTC. Translating gives CSVEAGGAYGYTF.

This rearrangement joins TRBV19 to TRBJ2-2; D may be TRBD1 (5 bases). The CDR3 contains 14 residues. CDR1 and CDR2 (germline): LNHDA, SQIVND (reference sequence). The V end lost 6 bases, the J end lost 3 bases, and 11 bases lay between the germline ends. For the CDR3, the DNA is TGTGCCAGTAGAGGGGAAGGGGACACCGGGGAGCTGTTTTTT. Amino acids: CASRGEGDTGELFF.

The chain links TRBV23-1 to TRBJ2-7; TRBD1 matches at 7 bases. TRBV23-1 is an ORF; its function is uncertain. The CDR3 covers 14 residues. Trimming at V came to 4 bases and at J to 2 bases, leaving 5 bases not matched to a gene. The CDR3 reads CASSLLQGTYEQYF. Here the CDR3 DNA reads TGCGCCAGCAGTCTACTACAGGGGACCTACGAGCAGTACTTC.

V gene TRBV13 combines with J gene TRBJ2-6, with unresolved D. This CDR3 has 13 residues. Trimming took 5 bases from V and 4 from J, leaving 6 bases between them. Germline V lookup: CDR1 PRHDT, CDR2 FYEKMQ (reference sequence). CDR3: CASSPAGANVLTF. CDR3 DNA: TGTGCCAGCAGCCCCGCGGGGGCCAACGTCCTGACTTTC.

The V call is TRBV13, the J call TRBJ2-7; 12 bases agree with TRBD2. J gave up 3 bases and V 5 bases, and 8 bases lay outside the gene matches. The CDR3 length is 16 residues. From germline, CDR1 is PRHDT and CDR2 FYEKMQ (reference sequence). The CDR3 sequence is CASSPEGLAGFYEQYF. CDR3 in DNA: TGTGCCAGCAGCCCAGAAGGACTAGCGGGATTCTACGAGCAGTACTTC.

CDR3 bases: TGTGCCAGCAGTTCACAACCGGGACTAGCGGGACATACGCAGTATTTT. It encodes CASSSQPGLAGHTQYF. This chain joins TRBV28 and TRBJ2-3; 13 bases align to TRBD2. Germline CDR1 and CDR2: MDHEN and SYDVKM. J gave up 7 bases and V 4 bases, and 8 bases lay outside the gene matches. The CDR3 consists of 16 residues.

The V call is TRBV6-5, the J call TRBJ1-2; 12 nucleotides agree with TRBD1. The trim removed 2 bases at V and 3 bases at J, leaving 10 bases unmatched. The germline V gene has CDR1 MNHEY and CDR2 SVGAGI. The CDR3 totals 18 residues. Written as DNA, the CDR3 is TGTGCCAGCAGTTACAAGGGACAGGGGGCTCGAGACTACTATGGCTACACCTTC. This translates into CASSYKGQGARDYYGYTF.

V and J are TRBV7-5 and TRBJ2-6; TRBD1 was called by the table and not checked on the DNA. TRBV7-5 is shown as a pseudogene. The CDR3 is made up of 16 amino acids. CDR3 DNA: TGTATCTCTGCCCCAGGTGAGGGGGCGACGGCCAACGTCCTGACTTTC. It encodes CISAPGEGATANVLTF.

The chain links TRBV15 to TRBJ2-3; D is undetermined. Between the trimmed V and J ends, which lost 4 bases and 1 base, there was a span of 12 bases. The CDR3 loop spans 15 amino acids. CDR1 is LNHNV and CDR2 is YYDKDF in the germline V gene (reference sequence). The CDR3 sequence: CATSTTRQGTDTQYF. CDR3 DNA: TGTGCCACCAGCACCACCAGGCAAGGCACAGATACGCAGTATTTT. The entire variable domain, with the rest obtained from reference TRBV15 and TRBJ2-3, is as follows: DAMVIQNPRYQVTQFGKPVTLSCSQTLNHNVMYWYQQKSSQAPKLLFHYYDKDFNNEADTPDNFQSRRPNTSFCFLDIRSPGLGDTAMYLCATSTTRQGTDTQYFGPGTRLTVL.